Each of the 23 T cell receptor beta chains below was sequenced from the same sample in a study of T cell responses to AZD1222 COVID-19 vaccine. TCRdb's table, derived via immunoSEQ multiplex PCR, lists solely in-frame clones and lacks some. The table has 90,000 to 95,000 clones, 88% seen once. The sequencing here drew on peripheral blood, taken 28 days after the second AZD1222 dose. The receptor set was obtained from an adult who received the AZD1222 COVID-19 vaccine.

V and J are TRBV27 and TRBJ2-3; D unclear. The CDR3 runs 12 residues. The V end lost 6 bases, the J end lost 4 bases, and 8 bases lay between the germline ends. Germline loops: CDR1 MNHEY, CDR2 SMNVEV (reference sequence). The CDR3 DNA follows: TGTGCCAGCAGCCGGTACTCAGATACGCAGTATTTT. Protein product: CASSRYSDTQYF.

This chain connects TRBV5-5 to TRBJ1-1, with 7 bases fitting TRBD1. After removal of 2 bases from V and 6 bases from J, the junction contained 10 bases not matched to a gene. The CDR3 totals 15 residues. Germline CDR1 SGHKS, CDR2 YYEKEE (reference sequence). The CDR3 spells CASSFNLGQGAEAFF. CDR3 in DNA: TGTGCCAGCAGCTTTAATCTAGGGCAGGGGGCTGAAGCTTTCTTT.

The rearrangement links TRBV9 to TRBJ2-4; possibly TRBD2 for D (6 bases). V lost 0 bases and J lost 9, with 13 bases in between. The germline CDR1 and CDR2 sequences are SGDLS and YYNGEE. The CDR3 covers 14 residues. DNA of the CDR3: TGTGCCAGCAGCGTAGCCTACGCCGGGGGCATTCAGTACTTC. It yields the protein CASSVAYAGGIQYF. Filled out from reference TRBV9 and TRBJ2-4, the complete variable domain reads DSGVTQTPKHLITATGQRVTLRCSPRSGDLSVYWYQQSLDQGLQFLIQYYNGEERAKGNILERFSAQQFPDLHSELNLSSLELGDSALYFCASSVAYAGGIQYFGAGTRLSVL.

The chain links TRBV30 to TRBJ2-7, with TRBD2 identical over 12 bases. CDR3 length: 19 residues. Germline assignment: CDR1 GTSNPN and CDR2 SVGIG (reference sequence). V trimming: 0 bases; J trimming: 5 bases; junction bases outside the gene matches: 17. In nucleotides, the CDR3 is TGTGCCTGGAGTGTACTGCGGACTAGCGGGGCGGATCTTCCCGACGAGCAGTACTTC. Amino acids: CAWSVLRTSGADLPDEQYF. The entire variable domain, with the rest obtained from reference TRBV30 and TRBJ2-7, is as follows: SQTIHQWPATLVQPVGSPLSLECTVEGTSNPNLYWYRQAAGRGLQLLFYSVGIGQISSEVPQNLSASRPQDRQFILSSKKLLLSDSGFYLCAWSVLRTSGADLPDEQYFGPGTRLTVT.

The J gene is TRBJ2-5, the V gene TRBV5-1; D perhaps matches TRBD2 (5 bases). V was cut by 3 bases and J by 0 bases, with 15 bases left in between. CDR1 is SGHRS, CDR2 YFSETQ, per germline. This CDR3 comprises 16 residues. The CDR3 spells CASSSRGPGYQETQYF. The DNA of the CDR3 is TGCGCCAGCAGCTCCCGAGGGCCGGGGTACCAAGAGACCCAGTACTTC.

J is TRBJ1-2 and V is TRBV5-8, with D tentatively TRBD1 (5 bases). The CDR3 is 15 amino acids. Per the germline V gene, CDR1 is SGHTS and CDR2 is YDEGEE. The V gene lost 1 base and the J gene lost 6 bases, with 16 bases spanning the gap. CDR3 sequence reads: CASSLTSNLGHGYTF. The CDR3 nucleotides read TGTGCCAGCAGCTTGACGTCTAATTTGGGGCATGGCTACACCTTC.

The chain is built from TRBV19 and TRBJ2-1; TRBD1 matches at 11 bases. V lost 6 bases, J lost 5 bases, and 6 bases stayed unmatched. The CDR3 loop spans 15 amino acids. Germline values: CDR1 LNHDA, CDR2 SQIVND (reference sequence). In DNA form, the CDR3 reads TGTGCCAGTAGCAAGGGACAGGGGGGACACAATGAGCAGTTCTTC. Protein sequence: CASSKGQGGHNEQFF.

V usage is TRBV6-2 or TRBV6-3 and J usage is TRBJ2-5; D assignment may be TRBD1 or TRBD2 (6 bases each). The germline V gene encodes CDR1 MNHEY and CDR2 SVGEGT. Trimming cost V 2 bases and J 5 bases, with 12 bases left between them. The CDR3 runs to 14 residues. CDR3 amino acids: CASSYGGRMETQYF. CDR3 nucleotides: TGTGCCAGCAGTTACGGGGGGCGCATGGAGACCCAGTACTTC.

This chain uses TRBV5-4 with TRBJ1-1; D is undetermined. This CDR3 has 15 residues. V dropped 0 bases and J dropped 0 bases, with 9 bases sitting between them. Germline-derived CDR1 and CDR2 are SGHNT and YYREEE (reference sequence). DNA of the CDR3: TGTGCCAGCAGCTTGGAGGCAGCCATGAACACTGAAGCTTTCTTT. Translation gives CASSLEAAMNTEAFF.

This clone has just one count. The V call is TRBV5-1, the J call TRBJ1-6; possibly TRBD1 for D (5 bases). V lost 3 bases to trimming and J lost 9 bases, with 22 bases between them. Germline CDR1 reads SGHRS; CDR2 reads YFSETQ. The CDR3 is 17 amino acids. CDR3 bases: TGCGCCAGCAGCTCAACTGACAGCGCATCGGGTTCTTCACCCCTCCACTTT. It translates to CASSSTDSASGSSPLHF.

Here the CDR3 DNA reads TGTGCCACCAGTGATTCCGGGAAAGGGGTGCAGTATTTT. Its translation is CATSDSGKGVQYF. V usage is TRBV24-1 and J usage is TRBJ2-3, with D perhaps matching TRBD1 or TRBD2 (5 bases each). Between the trimmed V and J ends, which lost 2 bases and 11 bases, there was a span of 13 bases. Germline CDR1 is KGHDR and CDR2 is SFDVKD. CDR3 length: 13 residues.

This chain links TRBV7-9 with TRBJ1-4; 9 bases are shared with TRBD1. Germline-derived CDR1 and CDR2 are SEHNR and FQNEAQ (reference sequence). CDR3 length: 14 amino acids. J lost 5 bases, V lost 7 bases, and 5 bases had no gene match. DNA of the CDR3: TGTGCCAGCATCATCGGGACAGGGAATGAAAAACTGTTTTTT. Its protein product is CASIIGTGNEKLFF.

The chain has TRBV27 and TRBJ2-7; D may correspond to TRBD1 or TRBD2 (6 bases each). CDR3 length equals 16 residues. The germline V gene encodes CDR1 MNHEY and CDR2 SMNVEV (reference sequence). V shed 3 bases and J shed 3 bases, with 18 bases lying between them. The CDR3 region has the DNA TGTGCCAGCAGTTTGGGGTTAGGCGGGACACACTACGAGCAGTACTTC. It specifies CASSLGLGGTHYEQYF.

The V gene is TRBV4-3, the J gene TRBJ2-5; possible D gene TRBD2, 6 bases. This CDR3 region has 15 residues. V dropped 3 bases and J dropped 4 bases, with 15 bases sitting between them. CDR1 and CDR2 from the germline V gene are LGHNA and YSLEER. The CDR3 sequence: CASSQHGLEGETQYF. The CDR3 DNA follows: TGCGCCAGCAGCCAGCACGGCTTGGAGGGAGAGACCCAGTACTTC.

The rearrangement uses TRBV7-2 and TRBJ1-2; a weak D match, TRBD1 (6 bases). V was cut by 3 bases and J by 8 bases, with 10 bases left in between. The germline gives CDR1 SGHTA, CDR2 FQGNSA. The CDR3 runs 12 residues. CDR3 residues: CASSFGGLGYTF. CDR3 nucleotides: TGTGCCAGCAGCTTTGGGGGCCTCGGCTACACCTTC.

Here the CDR3 DNA reads TGTGCCAGCTCCGTCGGGGGGCTGGGGCTCGAGCAGTACTTC. The encoded protein is CASSVGGLGLEQYF. The gene calls are TRBV18 and TRBJ2-7; possibly TRBD2 for D (7 bases). Germline V lookup: CDR1 KGHSH, CDR2 LQKENI. This CDR3 has 14 amino acids. V was clipped by 6 bases and J by 6 bases, with 18 bases between them.

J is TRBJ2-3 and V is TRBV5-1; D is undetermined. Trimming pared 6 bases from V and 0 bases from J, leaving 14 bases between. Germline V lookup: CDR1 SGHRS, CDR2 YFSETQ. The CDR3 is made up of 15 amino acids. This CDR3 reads CASNPTAFSTDTQYF. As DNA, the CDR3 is TGCGCCAGCAATCCCACAGCATTTAGCACAGATACGCAGTATTTT.

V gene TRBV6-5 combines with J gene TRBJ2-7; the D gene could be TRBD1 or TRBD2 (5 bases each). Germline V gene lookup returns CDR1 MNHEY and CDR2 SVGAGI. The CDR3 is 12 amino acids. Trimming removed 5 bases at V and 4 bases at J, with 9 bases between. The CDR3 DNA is TGTGCCAGCAGTCAGGGACGTTACGAGCAGTACTTC. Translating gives CASSQGRYEQYF.

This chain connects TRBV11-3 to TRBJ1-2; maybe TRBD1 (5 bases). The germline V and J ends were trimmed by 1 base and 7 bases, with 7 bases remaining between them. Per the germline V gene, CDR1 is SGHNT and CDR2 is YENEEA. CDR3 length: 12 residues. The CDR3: CASSLVGVGYTF. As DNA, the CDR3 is TGTGCCAGCAGCTTAGTGGGGGTTGGCTACACCTTC.

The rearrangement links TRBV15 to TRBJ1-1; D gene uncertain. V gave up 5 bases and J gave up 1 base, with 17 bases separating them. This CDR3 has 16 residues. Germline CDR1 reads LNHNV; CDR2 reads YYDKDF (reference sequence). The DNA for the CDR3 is TGTGCCACCAGCCCCCAGTCCCAAGCTCCGAACACTGAAGCTTTCTTT. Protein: CATSPQSQAPNTEAFF.

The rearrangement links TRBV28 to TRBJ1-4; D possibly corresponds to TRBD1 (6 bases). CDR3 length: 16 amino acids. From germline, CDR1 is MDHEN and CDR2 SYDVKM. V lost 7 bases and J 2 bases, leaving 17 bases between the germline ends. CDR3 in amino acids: CASNQQGMRTNEKLFF. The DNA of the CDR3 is TGTGCCAGCAATCAGCAGGGGATGAGGACTAATGAAAAACTGTTTTTT.

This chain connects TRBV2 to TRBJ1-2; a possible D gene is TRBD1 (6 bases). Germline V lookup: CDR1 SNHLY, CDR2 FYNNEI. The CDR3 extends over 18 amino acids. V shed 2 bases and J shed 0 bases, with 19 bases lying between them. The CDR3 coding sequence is TGTGCCAGCAGTGAAAGGCCCCCAGGGGTCAAAGCTAACTATGGCTACACCTTC. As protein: CASSERPPGVKANYGYTF.

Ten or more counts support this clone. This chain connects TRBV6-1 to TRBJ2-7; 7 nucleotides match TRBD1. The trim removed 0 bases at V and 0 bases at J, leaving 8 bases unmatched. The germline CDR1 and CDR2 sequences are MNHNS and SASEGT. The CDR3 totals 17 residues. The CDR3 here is CASSEAETWTGSYEQYF. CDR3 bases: TGTGCCAGCAGTGAAGCCGAGACTTGGACAGGCTCCTACGAGCAGTACTTC.